The 10 T cell receptor beta chains below all came from one sample that was sequenced in a study of identical twins. Via MiXCR, TCRdb re-called the 5' RACE reads, giving one row per CDR3 protein. The data show hundreds of thousands of distinct CDR3 sequences, with roughly 8% seen just once and roughly 0.9% held by the top ten. Separately, the same data were catalogued under a study of yellow fever vaccine responses in identical twins.

Material for sequencing was PBMCs. Every receptor here comes from a woman younger than 35 in good health.

The chain couples TRBV28 to TRBJ2-5; maybe TRBD1 (6 bases). V was clipped by 2 bases and J by 2 bases, with 18 bases between them. Per germline, CDR1 MDHEN and CDR2 SYDVKM. CDR3 length: 17 amino acids. CDR3 amino acids: CASSLVLRTEPQETQYF. Here the CDR3 DNA reads TGTGCCAGCAGTTTAGTCTTACGGACAGAGCCTCAAGAGACCCAGTACTTC.

The chain joins TRBV6-2 or TRBV6-3 to TRBJ1-2; the match to TRBD1 covers 8 bases. Per germline, CDR1 MNHEY and CDR2 SVGEGT. CDR3 length equals 15 residues. Unmatched junction bases numbered 10, after V lost 6 bases and J lost 4 bases. The DNA of the CDR3 is TGTGCCAGCAGCCACCCAGGCAGGGGGCCCTATGGCTACACCTTC. It specifies CASSHPGRGPYGYTF.

The V gene is TRBV5-6, the J gene TRBJ2-5; 7 bases are a match to TRBD1. The junction had 8 bases not matched to a gene; V was cut back by 1 base and J by 2 bases. The CDR3 is 16 amino acids. Germline values: CDR1 SGHDT, CDR2 YYEEEE. CDR3 loop: CASSLPPGTAQETQYF. The CDR3 DNA reads as TGTGCCAGCAGCTTGCCCCCGGGGACAGCGCAAGAGACCCAGTACTTC.

The chain couples TRBV4-2 to TRBJ2-1; TRBD2 matches at 12 bases. After removal of 1 base from V and 10 bases from J, the junction contained 5 bases not matched to a gene. The CDR3 sequence is 15 residues long. The germline CDR1 and CDR2 sequences are LGHNA and YNFKEQ. The DNA for the CDR3 is TGTGCCAGCAGCCAAGTGGCTAGCGGGGGGGAGGAGCAGTTCTTC. This codes for CASSQVASGGEEQFF.

This clonotype occurred a few times. The chain is built from TRBV5-1 and TRBJ2-2, with D tentatively TRBD1 (6 bases). Germline CDR1 and CDR2: SGHRS and YFSETQ. The CDR3 is 17 residues long. Trimming took off 4 bases at V and 6 bases at J, with 22 bases between the two ends. CDR3 in DNA: TGCGCCAGCAGCACTCGAGGCACAGGGACGGTCGCCGGGGAGCTGTTTTTT. Translating it yields CASSTRGTGTVAGELFF.

This clonotype was picked up a small number of times. The J gene is TRBJ2-3, the V gene TRBV11-2; 12 nucleotides agree with TRBD2. The CDR3 has 19 residues. Germline CDR1 reads SGHAT; CDR2 reads FQNNGV. With V trimmed by 2 bases and J by 7 bases, 16 bases remained unmatched. The CDR3 region has the DNA TGTGCCAGCAGCTTACTCCCAACTAGCGGGGGGTACACTCCGAATACGCAGTATTTT. This sequence encodes CASSLLPTSGGYTPNTQYF. Complete variable domain (other parts from reference TRBV11-2 and TRBJ2-3): EAGVAQSPRYKIIEKRQSVAFWCNPISGHATLYWYQQILGQGPKLLIQFQNNGVVDDSQLPKDRFSAERLKGVDSTLKIQPAKLEDSAVYLCASSLLPTSGGYTPNTQYFGPGTRLTVL.

This chain joins TRBV2 and TRBJ2-3; D remains unclear. The CDR3 sequence is 15 residues long. Germline V gene data show CDR1 as SNHLY and CDR2 as FYNNEI. The V end lost 4 bases, the J end lost 2 bases, and 13 bases lay between the germline ends. The CDR3 bases are TGTGCCAGCAGTGTTGATGCCCATCCCACAGATACGCAGTATTTT. This translates into CASSVDAHPTDTQYF.

CDR3 sequence: CASSQGRASVGSPLHF. The CDR3, as DNA: TGCGCCAGCAGCCAAGGAAGGGCCTCAGTCGGTTCACCCCTCCACTTT. The gene calls are TRBV4-3 and TRBJ1-6; D ambiguous. The CDR3 covers 16 residues. Deletions cut 1 base from V and 9 bases from J, with 16 bases between. Per germline, CDR1 LGHNA and CDR2 YSLEER.

This clonotype has a count of ten or more. The chain combines TRBV7-9 with TRBJ1-2, with 12 bases aligning to TRBD1. The V and J ends lost 6 bases and 2 bases, in that order; junction bases with no gene match: 7. The CDR3 runs to 16 residues. The V gene's germline CDR1 is SEHNR and CDR2 FQNEAQ (reference sequence). The CDR3 DNA is TGTGCCAGCAGTCCCCCCGGGACAGGGGGCAACTATGGCTACACCTTC. Translation: CASSPPGTGGNYGYTF. Looking up the rest from reference TRBV7-9 and TRBJ1-2 gives the full variable domain: DTGVSQNPRHKITKRGQNVTFRCDPISEHNRLYWYRQTLGQGPEFLTYFQNEAQLEKSRLLSDRFSAERPKGSFSTLEIQRTEQGDSAMYLCASSPPGTGGNYGYTFGSGTRLTVV.

The chain combines TRBV11-2 with TRBJ2-1; TRBD2 aligns across 7 bases. V was pared by 5 bases and J by 3 bases, with 4 bases of the junction left unmatched. Germline CDR1 is SGHAT and CDR2 is FQNNGV. This CDR3 has 14 amino acids. CDR3 sequence (DNA): TGTGCCAGCAGCCATGGACTAGGCTACAATGAGCAGTTCTTC. It encodes CASSHGLGYNEQFF. Full variable domain (rest looked up from reference TRBV11-2 and TRBJ2-1): EAGVAQSPRYKIIEKRQSVAFWCNPISGHATLYWYQQILGQGPKLLIQFQNNGVVDDSQLPKDRFSAERLKGVDSTLKIQPAKLEDSAVYLCASSHGLGYNEQFFGPGTRLTVL.